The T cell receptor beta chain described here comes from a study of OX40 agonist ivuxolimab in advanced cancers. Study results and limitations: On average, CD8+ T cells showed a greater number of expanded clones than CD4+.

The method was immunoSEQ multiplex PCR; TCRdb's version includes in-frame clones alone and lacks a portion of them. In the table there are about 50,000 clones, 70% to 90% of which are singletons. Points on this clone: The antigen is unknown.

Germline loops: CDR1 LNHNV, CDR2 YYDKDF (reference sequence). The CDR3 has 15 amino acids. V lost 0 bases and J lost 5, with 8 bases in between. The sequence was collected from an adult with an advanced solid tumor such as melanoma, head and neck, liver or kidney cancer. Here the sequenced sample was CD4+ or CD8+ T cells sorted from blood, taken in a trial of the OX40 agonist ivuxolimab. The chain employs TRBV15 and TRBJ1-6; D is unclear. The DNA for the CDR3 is TGTGCCACCAGCAGAGATTCCGGGGATAATTCACCCCTCCACTTT. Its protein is CATSRDSGDNSPLHF.